This T cell receptor (beta chain) was obtained from a study of T cells after yellow fever vaccination. Study-wide points: Most clones from primary vaccination were detected again post-booster (roughly 95% CD4, about 88% CD8). Weaker in magnitude, the secondary response showed a faster peak on day 5 versus 15. The study noted that FACS-sorted repertoires could contain abundant clonotypes contaminating from the bulk population.

Trimming left V 3 bases short and J 5 bases short, with 13 bases between. The CDR3 consists of 15 residues. Germline-derived CDR1 and CDR2 are MNHEY and SMNVEV (reference sequence). For TCR, cDNA came from 5'RACE template switching, which added a universal primer site and UMIs. MiXCR was run by TCRdb on the 5' RACE reads, yielding one entry per CDR3 protein. The table shows 450,000 to 550,000 distinct CDR3 sequences, with 20% to 25% occurring only once. Comments on this clonotype: Antigen unknown.

The chain combines TRBV27 with TRBJ2-2; the D gene is possibly TRBD1 (8 bases). The receptor was isolated from a man aged 18 to 30 who received the YFV17D yellow fever vaccine. The sample in question was PBMCs, obtained 21 days after the first yellow fever vaccination. The CDR3, as DNA: TGTGCCAGCAGTTTCCAACAGGGGGGGACCGGGGAGCTGTTTTTT. Encoded protein: CASSFQQGGTGELFF.